This TCR beta chain stems from a study of T cells after yellow fever vaccination (dated by TCRdb to the late 2010s). Some background on the complete study: The SMART-Seq v4 Ultra Low Input RNA kit was used to prepare libraries from fractions with low cell numbers. To track T-cell clones before and after primary and booster YFV17D yellow fever vaccination, bulk TCR alpha and beta repertoires were sequenced longitudinally. Two healthy male donors, one aged 18 to 29 and one aged 30 to 40 years, made up the cohort. Blood was drawn at multiple timepoints before and after primary and secondary immunization, with bulk PBMC replicates and cell subsets isolated. Results and caveats for the whole study, not just this receptor: The study included only a couple of donors, which limits how far the findings can be generalized. The secondary T-cell response was weaker than the primary response but faster, peaking on day 5 instead of day 15. Most clones expanded after primary vaccination (around 97% of CD4 and around nine tenths of CD8) were re-detected after the booster, suggesting that broad memory maintenance occurred. A small share of clonotypes occurred in both CD4 and CD8 compartments, likely arising from convergent recombination. FACS-sorted repertoires could contain abundant contaminating clonotypes from the bulk population, so computational filtering was required.

The treatment or condition label here, explained by the study, means: live attenuated yellow fever vaccine strain. A standard Ficoll-Paque protocol was used to isolate PBMCs from peripheral blood. Dynabeads CD4 and CD8 positive selection kits were used to isolate the CD4 and CD8 T-cell fractions. RNA was extracted with TriZol from bulk PBMCs, CD4 and CD8 fractions, and dextramer-positive and dextramer-negative fractions. TCR cDNA was synthesized by 5'RACE template switching, which introduced a universal primer site and unique molecular identifiers. Priming of cDNA synthesis was performed from both the TCR alpha and TCR beta constant segments. Library amplification involved two PCR steps, and the second step added sample barcodes and sequencing adapters. Sequencing of libraries was done on Illumina HiSeq 2500 (2x100 bp) or NovaSeq (2x150 bp). Turning to the authors' computational methods: Demultiplexing of reads and collapsing into UMI consensus sequences were performed with MIGEC, and V(D)J alignment was carried out with MiXCR. Vaccine-responding clonotypes were defined with edgeR using replicate PBMC samples, requiring FDR below 0.01 and a log2 fold change above 5 up to day 15. CD4 or CD8 identity was assigned to each bulk clonotype according to whether the clonotype was present at higher abundance in the sequenced CD4 repertoire or the sequenced CD8 repertoire. Clones were called with MiXCR by TCRdb after fastp trimmed the public reads at Q25, and only in-frame beta chains were retained. Rows with a matching CDR3 protein are joined into one entry that keeps the most common DNA and genes. TCRdb's processing, not the study's, gives the V and J calls here. This sample is represented by 110,000 to 150,000 distinct CDR3 sequences; under 7% of them were singletons. Together, the top ten hold approximately 0.59% of the sample.

This clonotype was seen at least ten times. It lacks a known antigen. Base qualities are not provided; no much larger clone lies one nucleotide away. Taken from cysteine to phenylalanine, the CDR3 has 13 residues. The read is trimmed to its CDR3 DNA, 39 bases read in frame from base 1. Trimming removed 4 bases from V and 6 bases from J, leaving 13 bases between the germline ends. The V and J genes are TRBV12-3 or TRBV12-4 and TRBJ2-7; a tentative D match to TRBD2 spans 7 bases. The specimen comprised CD4+ T cells sorted from PBMCs, sampled 10 days after the yellow fever booster vaccination. This clonotype was sampled from a man in his thirties or forties who received the YFV17D yellow fever vaccine. Here the CDR3 is given as CASSWRGEGEQYF. The bases read TGTGCCAGCAGTTGGAGGGGGGAGGGCGAGCAGTACTTC.